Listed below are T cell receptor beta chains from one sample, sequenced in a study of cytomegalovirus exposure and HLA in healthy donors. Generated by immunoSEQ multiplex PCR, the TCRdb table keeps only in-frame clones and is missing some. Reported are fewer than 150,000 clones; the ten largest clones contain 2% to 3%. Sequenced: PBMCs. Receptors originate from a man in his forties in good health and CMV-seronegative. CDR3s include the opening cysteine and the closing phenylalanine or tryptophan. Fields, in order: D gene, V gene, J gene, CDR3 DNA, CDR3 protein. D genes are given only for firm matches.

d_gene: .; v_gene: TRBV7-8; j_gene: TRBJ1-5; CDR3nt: TGTGCCAGCGGCACAGGGAGCAATCAGCCCCAGCATTTT; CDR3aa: CASGTGSNQPQHF
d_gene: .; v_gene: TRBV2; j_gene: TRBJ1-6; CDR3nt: TGTGCCAGCAGTGAAATGCGGGATTCACCCCTCCACTTT; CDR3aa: CASSEMRDSPLHF
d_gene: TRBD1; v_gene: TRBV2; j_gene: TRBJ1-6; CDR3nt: TGTGCCTGCAGTAAGGACAGGGAGGCTTCACCCCTCCACTTT; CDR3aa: CACSKDREASPLHF
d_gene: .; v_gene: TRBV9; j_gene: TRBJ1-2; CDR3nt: TGTGCCAGCAGCCCTGGAGGGAGTGGGGATGGCTACACCTTC; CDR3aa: CASSPGGSGDGYTF
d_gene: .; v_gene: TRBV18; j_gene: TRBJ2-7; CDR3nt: TGTGCCAGCTCACCACATTCAGCGGAAAGTCCCTACGACGAGCAGTACTTC; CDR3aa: CASSPHSAESPYDEQYF
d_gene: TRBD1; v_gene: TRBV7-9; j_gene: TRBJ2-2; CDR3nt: TGTGCCAGCAGCTTCGGGACAGGCATGAACACCGGGGAGCTGTTTTTT; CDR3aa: CASSFGTGMNTGELFF
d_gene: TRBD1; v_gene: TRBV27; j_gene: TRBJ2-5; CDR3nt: TGTGCCAGCAGCCGACAGGGAGCGGAGACCCAGTACTTC; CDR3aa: CASSRQGAETQYF
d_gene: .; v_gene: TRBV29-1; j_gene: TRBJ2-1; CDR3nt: TGCAGCGCCACCCGGGTGGCAGCCTCCTACAATGAGCAGTTCTTC; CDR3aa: CSATRVAASYNEQFF
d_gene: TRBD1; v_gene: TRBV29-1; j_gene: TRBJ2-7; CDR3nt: TGCAGCGCCCGGGACAGGGGAATGTACGAGCAGTACTTC; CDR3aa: CSARDRGMYEQYF
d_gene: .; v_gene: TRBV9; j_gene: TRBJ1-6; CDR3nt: TGTGCCAGCAGCCCCGTGGGGCTCTCCTATAATTCACCCCTCCACTTT; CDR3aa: CASSPVGLSYNSPLHF
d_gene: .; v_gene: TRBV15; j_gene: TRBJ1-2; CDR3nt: TGTGCCACCAGCAGAGATCGACAGGCCTATGGCTACACCTTC; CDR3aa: CATSRDRQAYGYTF
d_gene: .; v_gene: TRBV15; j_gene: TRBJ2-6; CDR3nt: TGTGCCACCAGCAGAGTACAGGGCGTAGATGGGGCCAACGTCCTGACTTTC; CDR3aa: CATSRVQGVDGANVLTF
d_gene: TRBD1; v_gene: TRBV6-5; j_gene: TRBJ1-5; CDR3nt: TGTGCCAGCAGTTACATGGCAGGGGGGCACCAGCCCCAGCATTTT; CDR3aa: CASSYMAGGHQPQHF
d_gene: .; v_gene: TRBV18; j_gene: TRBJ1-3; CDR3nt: TGTGCCAGCTCACCAGTGGGAGACACGGTCTTCCTTTCGAACACCATATATTTT; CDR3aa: CASSPVGDTVFLSNTIYF
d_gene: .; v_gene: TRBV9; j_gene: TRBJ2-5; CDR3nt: TGTGCCAGCAGCGTAGGGCAGAAAGAGACCCAGTACTTC; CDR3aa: CASSVGQKETQYF
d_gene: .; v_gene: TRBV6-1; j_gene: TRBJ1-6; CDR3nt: TGTGCCAGCTCCCTCGAACAGGGACGAAGTTCACCCCTCCACTTT; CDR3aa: CASSLEQGRSSPLHF
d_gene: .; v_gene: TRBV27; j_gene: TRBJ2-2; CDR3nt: TGTGCCAGCAGGAAACAGGGGAACACCGGGGAGCTGTTTTTT; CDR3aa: CASRKQGNTGELFF
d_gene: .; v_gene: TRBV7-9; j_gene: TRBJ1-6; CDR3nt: TGTGCCAGCAGCGAAGGGGGGGGTGGATCACCCCTCCACTTT; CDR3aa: CASSEGGGGSPLHF
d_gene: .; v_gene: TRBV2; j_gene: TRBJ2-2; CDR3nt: TGTGCCAGCAGTGAATCAGGGGTGCGGACTGGCGGGGAGCTGTTTTTT; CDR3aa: CASSESGVRTGGELFF
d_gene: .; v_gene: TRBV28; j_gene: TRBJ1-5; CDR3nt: TGTGCCAGCAGCCCCCCGGCCCGAGGTAGGCCCCAGCATTTT; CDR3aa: CASSPPARGRPQHF
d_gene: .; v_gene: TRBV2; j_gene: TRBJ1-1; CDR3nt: TGTGCCAGCAGTGATACCGGGACACAGAACACTGAAGCTTTCTTT; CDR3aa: CASSDTGTQNTEAFF
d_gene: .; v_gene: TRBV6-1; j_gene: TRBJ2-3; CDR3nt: TGTGCCAGCAGTGAAGGAATGGCTAGATTCAGAGTGGGTACGCAGTATTTT; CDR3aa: CASSEGMARFRVGTQYF
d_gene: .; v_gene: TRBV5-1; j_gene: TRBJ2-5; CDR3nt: TGCGCCAGCAGCGGGGACTTCCAAGAGACCCAGTACTTC; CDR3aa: CASSGDFQETQYF
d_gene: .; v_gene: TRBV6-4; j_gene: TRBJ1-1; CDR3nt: TGTGCCAGCAGAGCCGCGGGCAGGGGAACTGAAGCTTTCTTT; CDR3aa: CASRAAGRGTEAFF
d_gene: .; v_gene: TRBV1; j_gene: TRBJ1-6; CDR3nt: TGCACCAGCAGCCAAGGTGTGTTTTGGGCTAATTCACCCCTCCACTTT; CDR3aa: CTSSQGVFWANSPLHF
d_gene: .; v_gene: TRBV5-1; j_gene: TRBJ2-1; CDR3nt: TGCGCCAGCTCTTCTATTCCGGGACAAACCGCCTACAATGAGCAGTTCTTC; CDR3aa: CASSSIPGQTAYNEQFF
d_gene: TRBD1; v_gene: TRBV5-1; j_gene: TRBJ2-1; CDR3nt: TGCGCCACCTCCCAAACCGGGACAGGGCTTGAGCAGTTCTTC; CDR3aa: CATSQTGTGLEQFF
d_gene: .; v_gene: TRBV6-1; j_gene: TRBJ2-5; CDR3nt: TGTGCCAGCAGTGAAGGGAGGGGGGGGACCCAGTACTTC; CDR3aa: CASSEGRGGTQYF
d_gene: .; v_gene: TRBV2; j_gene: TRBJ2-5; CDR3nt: TGTGCCAGCACTGGGCGCCTCCAAGAGACCCAGTACTTC; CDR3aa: CASTGRLQETQYF
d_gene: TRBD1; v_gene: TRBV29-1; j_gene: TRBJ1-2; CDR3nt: TGCAGCGTTGAAGATCGGGACAGGGGCTCTTCCTATGGCTACACCTTC; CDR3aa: CSVEDRDRGSSYGYTF
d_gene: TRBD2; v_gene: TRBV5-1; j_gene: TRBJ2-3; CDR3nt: TGCGCCAGCAGCTGGAGCGGGGGTGACACAGATACGCAGTATTTT; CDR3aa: CASSWSGGDTDTQYF
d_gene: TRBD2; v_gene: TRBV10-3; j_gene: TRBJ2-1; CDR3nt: TGTGCCATCAGTGAGTCGACTAGCGGGGAGCAGTTCTTC; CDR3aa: CAISESTSGEQFF
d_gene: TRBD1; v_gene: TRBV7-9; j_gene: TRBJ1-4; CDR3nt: TGTGCCAGCAGCTACCCCAGGGGGCGCGCTAATGAAAAACTGTTTTTT; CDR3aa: CASSYPRGRANEKLFF
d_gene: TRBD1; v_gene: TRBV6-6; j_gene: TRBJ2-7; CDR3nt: TGTGCCAGCAGTTACGGACAGGGAGCCTACGAGCAGTACTTC; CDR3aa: CASSYGQGAYEQYF
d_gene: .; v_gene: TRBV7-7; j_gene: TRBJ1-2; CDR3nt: TGTGCCAGCAGCTTAGTTACAGGGATTACCTATGGCTACACCTTC; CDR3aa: CASSLVTGITYGYTF
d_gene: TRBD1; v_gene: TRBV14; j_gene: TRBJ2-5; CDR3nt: TGTGCCAGCAGCCCCTGGACAGGGGGCACCGAAGAGACCCAGTACTTC; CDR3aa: CASSPWTGGTEETQYF
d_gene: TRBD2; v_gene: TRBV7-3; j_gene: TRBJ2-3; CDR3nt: TGTGCCAGCAGCGACGGTAGCGGGGGGGCCCCTACCACAGATACGCAGTATTTT; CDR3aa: CASSDGSGGAPTTDTQYF
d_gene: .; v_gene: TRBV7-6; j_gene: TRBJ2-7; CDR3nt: TGTGCCAGCAGCTTTCAGTCACAATCCTACGAGCAGTACTTC; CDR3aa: CASSFQSQSYEQYF
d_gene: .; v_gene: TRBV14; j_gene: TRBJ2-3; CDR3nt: TGTGCCAGCAGCCCCCGGGGGTTTGATCGCACAGATACGCAGTATTTT; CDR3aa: CASSPRGFDRTDTQYF
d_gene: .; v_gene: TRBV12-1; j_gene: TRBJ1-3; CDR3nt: TGTGCCAGCAGCTTTGAGCGGGCTGGAAACACCATATATTTT; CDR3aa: CASSFERAGNTIYF
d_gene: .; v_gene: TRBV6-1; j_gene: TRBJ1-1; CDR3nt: TGTGCCAGCAGCCTACAGCTGAACACTGAAGCTTTCTTT; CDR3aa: CASSLQLNTEAFF
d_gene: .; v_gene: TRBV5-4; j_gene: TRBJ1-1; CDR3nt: TGTGCCAGCAGCCTCCCACGCGGGCTGGGGGAAGCTTTCTTT; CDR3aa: CASSLPRGLGEAFF
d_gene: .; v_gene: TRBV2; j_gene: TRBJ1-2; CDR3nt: TGTGCCAGCAGTGGCAGGGCCAATGGCTACACCTTC; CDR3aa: CASSGRANGYTF
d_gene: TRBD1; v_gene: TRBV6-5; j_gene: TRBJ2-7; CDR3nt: TGTGCCAGCCGTCGAGAGGGGGCGAGGCACGAGCAGTACTTC; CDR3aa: CASRREGARHEQYF
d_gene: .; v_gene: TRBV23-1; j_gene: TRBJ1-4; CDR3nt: TGCGCCAGCAGTCAACCCACGAGCAAAACAGGGATTAATGAAAAACTGTTTTTT; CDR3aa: CASSQPTSKTGINEKLFF
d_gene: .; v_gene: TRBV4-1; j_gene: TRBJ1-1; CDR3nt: TGCGCCAGCAGCCAAGTCACCGGGGGCACTGAAGCTTTCTTT; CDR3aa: CASSQVTGGTEAFF
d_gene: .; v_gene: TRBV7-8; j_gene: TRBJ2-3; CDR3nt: TGTGCCAGCAGCTTAGGGCAGGTTGAGGATACGCAGTATTTT; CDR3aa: CASSLGQVEDTQYF
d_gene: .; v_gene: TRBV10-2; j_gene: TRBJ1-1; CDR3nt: TGCGCCAGCAGTTACGTTTTCGGGCAGGAGGGTAAGAACACTGAAGCTTTCTTT; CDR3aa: CASSYVFGQEGKNTEAFF
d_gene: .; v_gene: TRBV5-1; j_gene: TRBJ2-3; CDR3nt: TGCGCCAGCAGCTCAAAGGGGGATACGCAGTATTTT; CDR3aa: CASSSKGDTQYF
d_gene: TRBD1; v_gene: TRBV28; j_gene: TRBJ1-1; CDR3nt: TGTGCCAGCAGCTTAACAGGGGCTATGAACACTGAAGCTTTCTTT; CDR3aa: CASSLTGAMNTEAFF
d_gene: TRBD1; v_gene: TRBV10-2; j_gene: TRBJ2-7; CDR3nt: TGCGCCAGCTGGGACAGGGTTACCTACGAGCAGTACTTC; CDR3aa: CASWDRVTYEQYF
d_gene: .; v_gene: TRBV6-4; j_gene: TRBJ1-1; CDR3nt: TGTGCCAGCAGTATCAAGGGAGGGTCCACTGAAGCTTTCTTT; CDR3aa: CASSIKGGSTEAFF
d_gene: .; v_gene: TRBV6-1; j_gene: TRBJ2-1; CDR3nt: TGTGCCAGCAGTGAATCCGGGACATACAATGAGCAGTTCTTC; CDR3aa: CASSESGTYNEQFF
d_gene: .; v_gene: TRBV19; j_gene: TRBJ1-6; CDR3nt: TGTGCCAGTAGTATTATGTCCGCCAGGCCGCCAATAAGTTCACCCCTCCACTTT; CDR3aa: CASSIMSARPPISSPLHF
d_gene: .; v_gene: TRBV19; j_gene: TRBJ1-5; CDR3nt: TGTGTCAGTAGTATCCAGGGGAACCCCAATCAGCCCCAGCATTTT; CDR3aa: CVSSIQGNPNQPQHF
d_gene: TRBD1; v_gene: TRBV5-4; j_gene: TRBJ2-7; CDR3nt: TGTGCCAGCAGCTTTCAGGGGGCCGGTCCCTACGAGCAGTACTTC; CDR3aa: CASSFQGAGPYEQYF
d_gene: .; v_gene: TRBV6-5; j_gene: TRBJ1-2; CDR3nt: TGTGCCAGTGCCTCTGGGGAGGCGATCAAGGGCTACACCTTC; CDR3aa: CASASGEAIKGYTF
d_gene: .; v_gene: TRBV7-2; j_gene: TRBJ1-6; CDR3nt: TGTGCCAGCAGCTTAGACGGGGGGATCGGTTCACCCCTCCACTTT; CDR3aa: CASSLDGGIGSPLHF